The 24 T cell receptor beta chains in this list originate from one sample, sequenced in a study of OX40 agonist ivuxolimab in advanced cancers. The method was immunoSEQ multiplex PCR; TCRdb's version includes in-frame clones alone and lacks a portion of them. In the table there are 70,000 to 90,000 clones, over 70% of which are singletons. Sequences were derived from CD4+ or CD8+ T cells sorted from blood, sampled in a trial of the OX40 agonist ivuxolimab. These receptors all come from an adult with an advanced solid tumor such as melanoma, head and neck, liver or kidney cancer.

The chain uses TRBV7-9 and TRBJ1-4; TRBD1 might be the D (5 bases). The CDR3 loop spans 16 amino acids. Trimming stripped 3 bases from V and 5 bases from J, with 16 bases between. The germline CDR1 and CDR2 sequences are SEHNR and FQNEAQ (reference sequence). The chain's CDR3 is CASSFGRVGVNEKLFF. The CDR3 nucleotides read TGTGCCAGCAGCTTCGGCAGGGTAGGGGTGAATGAAAAACTGTTTTTT. The full variable domain, completed using reference TRBV7-9 and TRBJ1-4, is DTGVSQNPRHKITKRGQNVTFRCDPISEHNRLYWYRQTLGQGPEFLTYFQNEAQLEKSRLLSDRFSAERPKGSFSTLEIQRTEQGDSAMYLCASSFGRVGVNEKLFFGSGTQLSVL.

Only one count was recorded for this clone. The chain uses TRBV7-9 and TRBJ2-3, with no clear D. The V gene's germline CDR1 is SEHNR and CDR2 FQNEAQ (reference sequence). The CDR3 consists of 16 residues. With 1 base removed from V and 2 bases from J, the gap between germline ends came to 13 bases. CDR3 bases: TGTGCCAGCAGCTTAGGGTCGGGTCGAGCCACAGATACGCAGTATTTT. This encodes CASSLGSGRATDTQYF.

The chain has TRBV2 and TRBJ2-1; a possible D gene is TRBD1 (6 bases). Looked up from germline, CDR1 is SNHLY and CDR2 is FYNNEI. The length of the CDR3 is 14 residues. V was cut by 2 bases and J by 6 bases, with 11 bases left in between. The CDR3 coding sequence is TGTGCCAGCAGTGAACAGGGGATTGGCAATGAGCAGTTCTTC. Its protein product is CASSEQGIGNEQFF. Combining the CDR3 with reference TRBV2 and TRBJ2-1 gives the whole variable domain EPEVTQTPSHQVTQMGQEVILRCVPISNHLYFYWYRQILGQKVEFLVSFYNNEISEKSEIFDDQFSVERPDGSNFTLKIRSTKLEDSAMYFCASSEQGIGNEQFFGPGTRLTVL.

CDR3 region: CASSPSGAGNTIYF. CDR3 coding DNA: TGTGCCAGCTCACCATCGGGTGCCGGAAACACCATATATTTT. The chain combines TRBV18 with TRBJ1-3; no clear D gene. V was clipped by 2 bases and J by 4 bases, with 9 bases between them. From germline, CDR1 is KGHSH and CDR2 LQKENI. This CDR3 contains 14 residues. The complete variable domain, with remaining parts taken from reference TRBV18 and TRBJ1-3, reads NAGVMQNPRHLVRRRGQEARLRCSPMKGHSHVYWYRQLPEEGLKFMVYLQKENIIDESGMPKERFSAEFPKEGPSILRIQQVVRGDSAAYFCASSPSGAGNTIYFGEGSWLTVV.

The V and J genes are TRBV29-1 and TRBJ1-3; D possibly corresponds to TRBD1 (6 bases). This CDR3 region has 14 residues. Germline-derived CDR1 and CDR2 are SQVTM and ANQGSEA. V lost 7 bases and J 4 bases, leaving 17 bases between the germline ends. CDR3 in DNA: TGCAGCGCCGAGGACAGCGTAGGAGGAAACACCATATATTTT. The encoded protein is CSAEDSVGGNTIYF.

This clone was recorded only once. The chain has TRBV6-5 and TRBJ2-7; D may be TRBD2 (6 bases). The CDR3 is made up of 13 amino acids. Germline lookup yields CDR1 MNHEY and CDR2 SVGAGI. Trimming took off 8 bases at V and 6 bases at J, with 17 bases between the two ends. CDR3 sequence: CASSPGVPLEQYF. The CDR3, as DNA: TGTGCCAGCTCCCCGGGGGTGCCGCTCGAGCAGTACTTC.

This chain joins TRBV27 and TRBJ1-1; 9 nucleotides match TRBD1. V shed 5 bases and J 1 base; nucleotides not matched to a gene: 8. Germline assignment: CDR1 MNHEY and CDR2 SMNVEV (reference sequence). The CDR3 runs to 16 residues. Written as DNA, the CDR3 is TGTGCCAGCAGTCTTCGGACAGGGGTAACGAACACTGAAGCTTTCTTT. As protein: CASSLRTGVTNTEAFF.

The chain carries TRBV7-2 and TRBJ2-5, with 10 bases matching TRBD2. Germline CDR1 is SGHTA and CDR2 is FQGNSA. The CDR3 consists of 15 residues. With V trimmed by 1 base and J by 4 bases, 3 bases remained unmatched. CDR3 in amino acids: CASSLESSGGETQYF. The CDR3 nucleotides read TGTGCCAGCAGCTTAGAGTCTAGCGGGGGAGAGACCCAGTACTTC.

The chain is built from TRBV4-2 and TRBJ2-1, with 10 bases aligning to TRBD2. The germline gives CDR1 LGHNA, CDR2 YNFKEQ. The CDR3 is 18 amino acids. Unmatched junction bases numbered 14, after V lost 0 bases and J lost 9 bases. CDR3 sequence (DNA): TGTGCCAGCAGCCAAGATCCGATCCGGAGCGGGAGGGCCATTGAGCAGTTCTTC. This codes for CASSQDPIRSGRAIEQFF.

This clone was seen a handful of times. V is TRBV4-1 and J is TRBJ2-7; D remains ambiguous. V was cut by 1 base and J by 1 base, with 14 bases left in between. Germline CDR1 reads MGHRA; CDR2 reads YSYEKL. The CDR3 has 16 amino acids. The CDR3 is CASSQAVTSVSYEQYF. As DNA, the CDR3 is TGCGCCAGCAGCCAAGCAGTCACGTCCGTGTCCTACGAGCAGTACTTC.

The chain carries TRBV2 and TRBJ1-1; D not resolved. The CDR3 extends over 13 amino acids. Germline V CDR1 and CDR2: SNHLY, FYNNEI. Trimming removed 8 bases from V and 2 bases from J, with 12 bases in between. Here the CDR3 reads CASQTERNTEAFF. DNA of the CDR3: TGTGCCAGCCAAACAGAGAGAAACACTGAAGCTTTCTTT.

This clone showed up just once. The chain links TRBV6-5 to TRBJ2-2; D might be TRBD2 (6 bases). Germline CDR1 MNHEY, CDR2 SVGAGI. The CDR3 length is 15 residues. V was trimmed by 5 bases and J by 0 bases, leaving 10 bases between them. The CDR3 DNA follows: TGTGCCAGCAGTAGGGGAGGCGCGAACACCGGGGAGCTGTTTTTT. Translating gives CASSRGGANTGELFF.

This rearrangement joins TRBV7-9 to TRBJ1-1; the D is unclear. CDR1 is SEHNR and CDR2 is FQNEAQ in the germline V gene (reference sequence). The CDR3 is made up of 13 amino acids. The germline V and J ends were trimmed by 0 bases and 5 bases, with 7 bases remaining between them. The DNA of the CDR3 is TGTGCCAGCAGCTTAGCGGCGGGGACTGAAGCTTTCTTT. Its protein product is CASSLAAGTEAFF. The full variable domain, in which reference TRBV7-9 and TRBJ1-1 provide the parts outside the CDR3, is DTGVSQNPRHKITKRGQNVTFRCDPISEHNRLYWYRQTLGQGPEFLTYFQNEAQLEKSRLLSDRFSAERPKGSFSTLEIQRTEQGDSAMYLCASSLAAGTEAFFGQGTRLTVV.

The chain employs TRBV11-2 and TRBJ2-3, with TRBD2 matching 9 bases. This CDR3 comprises 18 residues. Germline lookup yields CDR1 SGHAT and CDR2 FQNNGV. After removal of 4 bases from V and 2 bases from J, the junction contained 13 bases not matched to a gene. The CDR3 protein is CASSSRSSGGTLTDTQYF. Here the CDR3 DNA reads TGTGCCAGCAGCTCCAGGAGTAGCGGGGGTACGCTCACAGATACGCAGTATTTT.

The chain employs TRBV2 and TRBJ1-4, with no clear D. This CDR3 is 14 amino acids long. V lost 6 bases to trimming and J lost 2 bases, with 10 bases between them. Germline CDR1 reads SNHLY; CDR2 reads FYNNEI. The CDR3 coding sequence is TGTGCCAGCAGACTTATCTGGACTAATGAAAAACTGTTTTTT. Residues: CASRLIWTNEKLFF.

The V call is TRBV28, the J call TRBJ1-1; TRBD1 is a possible D gene (6 bases). This CDR3 is built from 14 residues. The germline V and J ends were trimmed by 3 bases and 1 base, with 9 bases remaining between them. Germline CDR1 and CDR2: MDHEN and SYDVKM. The CDR3 bases are TGTGCCAGCAGTTTGAGGGGGGCGAACACTGAAGCTTTCTTT. It translates to CASSLRGANTEAFF.

The J gene is TRBJ1-2, the V gene TRBV7-8, with D tentatively TRBD1 (5 bases). This CDR3 spans 16 amino acids. The germline V gene has CDR1 SGHVS and CDR2 FQNEAQ. The ends were cut back, 0 bases at V and 0 bases at J, with 11 bases in the middle. CDR3 region: CASSLAGRLSNYGYTF. CDR3 nucleotide sequence: TGTGCCAGCAGCTTAGCGGGACGTCTGTCTAACTATGGCTACACCTTC.

V and J are TRBV12-5 and TRBJ2-7; 7 nucleotides align to TRBD1. This CDR3 is built from 14 residues. Unmatched junction bases numbered 7, after V lost 6 bases and J lost 2 bases. Germline V gives CDR1 LGHNT, CDR2 FRNRAP. The CDR3 spells CASGPLTGTYEQYF. The CDR3 nucleotides read TGTGCTAGTGGCCCGTTGACAGGGACCTACGAGCAGTACTTC.

The chain combines TRBV6-1 with TRBJ1-1; D is uncertain. Per the germline V gene, CDR1 is MNHNS and CDR2 is SASEGT. V lost 4 bases and J lost 6, with 12 bases in between. The CDR3 extends over 13 amino acids. CDR3 sequence (DNA): TGTGCCAGCAGTGGCACGCAAAGGGCTGAAGCTTTCTTT. Its protein is CASSGTQRAEAFF.

The table lists this clone with a count of one. This rearrangement joins TRBV2 to TRBJ1-2; 9 bases fit TRBD1. Germline V CDR1 and CDR2: SNHLY, FYNNEI. The CDR3 has 15 residues. With V trimmed by 6 bases and J by 5 bases, 10 bases remained unmatched. The CDR3, as DNA: TGTGCCAGCAGAGCCGGGACAGGGTTAGGGTATGGCTACACCTTC. Its protein is CASRAGTGLGYGYTF.

The V and J genes are TRBV9 and TRBJ1-3, with 7 bases that match TRBD1. The junction had 4 bases not matched to a gene; V was cut back by 0 bases and J by 4 bases. The CDR3 is 15 amino acids. Germline lookup yields CDR1 SGDLS and CDR2 YYNGEE. The CDR3 here is CASSVEGAYGNTIYF. CDR3 DNA sequence: TGTGCCAGCAGCGTAGAGGGGGCTTACGGAAACACCATATATTTT.

The gene calls are TRBV6-5 and TRBJ1-2, with D perhaps TRBD1 (6 bases). Germline lookup yields CDR1 MNHEY and CDR2 SVGAGI. The CDR3 has 13 amino acids. V lost 7 bases, J lost 6 bases, and 15 bases lay in between. Here the CDR3 DNA reads TGTGCCAGCAAACAACAGGGTTCCAATGGCTACACCTTC. This translates into CASKQQGSNGYTF.

This clone was picked up one time. The V call is TRBV18, the J call TRBJ2-7; a weak D match, TRBD1 (6 bases). The CDR3 consists of 16 residues. The germline gives CDR1 KGHSH, CDR2 LQKENI. With 2 bases removed from V and 1 base from J, the gap between germline ends came to 15 bases. The chain's CDR3 is CASSPDLRRGSYEQYF. CDR3 sequence (DNA): TGTGCCAGCTCACCAGACTTGCGCAGGGGATCCTACGAGCAGTACTTC.

The rearrangement joins TRBV10-1 to TRBJ2-2; D is unresolved. Germline-derived CDR1 and CDR2 are WNHNN and SYGVQD (reference sequence). The V end lost 3 bases, the J end lost 6 bases, and 2 bases lay between the germline ends. CDR3 length equals 11 residues. This CDR3 is CASSDSGELFF. In DNA, the CDR3 is TGCGCCAGCAGTGACTCCGGGGAGCTGTTTTTT.